These 8 T cell receptor beta chains share one sample of origin, sequenced in a study of CD8+ T cells in alopecia areata. Extraction and reverse transcription of RNA yielded cDNA as the sequencing template. Method: immunoSEQ multiplex PCR; TCRdb's copy keeps in-frame clones and lacks some. This sample has 110,000 or so clones, with more than 30% found just once. The sample taken for sequencing was CD4+ T cells sorted from blood. The receptors here all came from a human donor with alopecia areata.

On this clone itself: The same CDR3 can be traced to other DNA sequences in this sample. The chain is built from TRBV29-1 and TRBJ1-5; TRBD1 is a possible D gene (5 bases). Trimming took off 4 bases at V and 0 bases at J, with 7 bases between the two ends. This CDR3 region has 13 residues. The germline gives CDR1 SQVTM, CDR2 ANQGSEA. The CDR3 coding sequence is TGCAGCGTTGCAGGGAATAGCAATCAGCCCCAGCATTTT. Its protein is CSVAGNSNQPQHF.

This clone was counted only a few times. The V gene is TRBV7-9, the J gene TRBJ2-5; 10 bases line up with TRBD1. Germline values: CDR1 SEHNR, CDR2 FQNEAQ (reference sequence). The J segment lost 7 bases and the V segment lost 5 bases, leaving 7 bases of the junction unmatched. The CDR3 length is 14 residues. CDR3 region: CASSLAGQGRTQYF. CDR3 nucleotide sequence: TGTGCCAGCAGCCTGGCGGGACAGGGGAGGACCCAGTACTTC.

The chain links TRBV19 to TRBJ1-1; 7 nucleotides match TRBD1. Germline V gene sequence: CDR1 LNHDA, CDR2 SQIVND (reference sequence). With V trimmed by 5 bases and J by 3 bases, 3 bases remained unmatched. The CDR3 extends over 13 amino acids. The chain's CDR3 is CASSLQGYTEAFF. In DNA, the CDR3 is TGTGCCAGTAGTTTACAGGGGTACACTGAAGCTTTCTTT.

This clone was observed a handful of times. J is TRBJ1-2 and V is TRBV5-5; 8 bases are shared with TRBD1. The V and J ends lost 0 bases and 5 bases, in that order; junction bases with no gene match: 6. This CDR3 is built from 15 residues. Per the germline V gene, CDR1 is SGHKS and CDR2 is YYEKEE (reference sequence). The CDR3 sequence: CASSLAGTGIYGYTF. The CDR3 DNA reads as TGTGCCAGCAGCTTGGCCGGGACAGGAATTTATGGCTACACCTTC.

V and J are TRBV29-1 and TRBJ1-5; TRBD1 is a possible D gene (6 bases). Deletions cut 4 bases from V and 6 bases from J, with 13 bases between. Germline-derived CDR1 and CDR2 are SQVTM and ANQGSEA. This CDR3 region has 13 residues. CDR3 nucleotides: TGCAGCGTTGCGCTGGGGGGCACTCAGCCCCAGCATTTT. Amino acid sequence: CSVALGGTQPQHF.

Only one count was recorded for this clone. J is TRBJ1-2 and V is TRBV5-1, with D tentatively TRBD1 (5 bases). Germline V gene lookup returns CDR1 SGHRS and CDR2 YFSETQ. The CDR3 has 13 residues. V lost 4 bases, J lost 8 bases, and 15 bases lay in between. CDR3: CASSGDGWDGYTF. For the CDR3, the DNA is TGCGCCAGCAGCGGGGACGGATGGGACGGCTACACCTTC.

This rearrangement joins TRBV29-1 to TRBJ2-7; no firm D call. The CDR3 length is 10 residues. Looked up from germline, CDR1 is SQVTM and CDR2 is ANQGSEA. The V gene lost 4 bases and the J gene lost 6 bases, with 7 bases spanning the gap. The CDR3 DNA reads TGCAGCGTTGGAGAGAGCGAGCAGTACTTC. This sequence encodes CSVGESEQYF.

V and J are TRBV29-1 and TRBJ2-5; D might be TRBD1 (6 bases). Near its end, the DNA agrees better with TRBJ2-7, so the J call may be wrong. The CDR3 has 13 residues. Germline V lookup: CDR1 SQVTM, CDR2 ANQGSEA. DNA of the CDR3: TGCAGCGTTGGGCGGACAGTGGGCGACGAGCAGTACTTC. Its protein is CSVGRTVGDEQYF.